These T cell receptor beta chains were read from a single sample in a study of CD8+CD57+ T cells in acquired aplastic anemia. TCRdb independently ran MiXCR on the reads; one entry per CDR3 protein. The sample includes 150,000 to 200,000 distinct CDR3 sequences, just under 65% of them seen just once. Sequencing was done on a sample of sorted CD4+, CD8+, or CD8+CD57+ T cells (not recorded which) from PBMCs. The source of these receptors is a human donor in good health. CDR3s include the opening cysteine and the closing phenylalanine or tryptophan. The D gene is left open where the match is weak. Size is stated for part of the rows, as once, few or many counts, or as a class when the clone is expanded.

clone_size: .; d_call: .; v_call: TRBV6-1; j_call: TRBJ2-7; cdr3_aa: CASSEDRQGGYEQYF; cdr3_nt: TGTGCCAGCAGTGAAGATCGGCAGGGGGGTTACGAGCAGTACTTC
clone_size: .; d_call: TRBD2; v_call: TRBV9; j_call: TRBJ2-5; cdr3_aa: CASSEARLADRETRYF; cdr3_nt: TGTGCCAGCAGCGAGGCACGACTAGCGGATCGAGAGACCCGGTACTTC
clone_size: .; d_call: .; v_call: TRBV24-1; j_call: TRBJ2-2; cdr3_aa: CATSPTSYANTGELFF; cdr3_nt: TGTGCCACCAGTCCGACAAGTTACGCGAACACCGGGGAGCTGTTTTTT
clone_size: few; d_call: .; v_call: TRBV2; j_call: TRBJ2-7; cdr3_aa: CASNGGRGEQYF; cdr3_nt: TGTGCCAGCAATGGGGGTAGAGGCGAGCAGTACTTC
clone_size: .; d_call: .; v_call: TRBV7-9; j_call: TRBJ1-2; cdr3_aa: CASSLNGGRGYTF; cdr3_nt: TGTGCCAGCAGCTTAAATGGGGGCCGTGGCTACACCTTC
clone_size: .; d_call: .; v_call: TRBV4-3; j_call: TRBJ2-3; cdr3_aa: CASSQDTPADTQYF; cdr3_nt: TGCGCCAGCAGCCAAGATACCCCTGCAGATACGCAGTATTTT
clone_size: few; d_call: .; v_call: TRBV5-1; j_call: TRBJ1-2; cdr3_aa: CASSLAQGGYTF; cdr3_nt: TGCGCCAGCAGCTTGGCGCAGGGTGGCTACACCTTC
clone_size: once; d_call: TRBD2; v_call: TRBV24-1; j_call: TRBJ2-3; cdr3_aa: CATSDPTSGGGDTQYF; cdr3_nt: TGTGCCACCAGTGACCCAACTAGCGGGGGCGGGGATACGCAGTATTTT
clone_size: .; d_call: .; v_call: TRBV10-3; j_call: TRBJ1-6; cdr3_aa: CAINREGGTPLHF; cdr3_nt: TGTGCCATCAACAGGGAGGGAGGAACACCCCTCCACTTT
clone_size: .; d_call: .; v_call: TRBV15; j_call: TRBJ2-1; cdr3_aa: CATSRDGDGYYEQFF; cdr3_nt: TGTGCCACCAGCAGAGATGGGGACGGGTACTATGAGCAGTTCTTC
clone_size: few; d_call: TRBD2; v_call: TRBV19; j_call: TRBJ2-5; cdr3_aa: CASSMTSGQETQYF; cdr3_nt: TGTGCCAGTAGTATGACTAGCGGACAAGAGACCCAGTACTTC
clone_size: once; d_call: .; v_call: TRBV7-2; j_call: TRBJ2-3; cdr3_aa: CASSLVRIRTDTQYF; cdr3_nt: TGTGCCAGCAGCTTGGTGCGGATACGCACAGATACGCAGTATTTT
clone_size: .; d_call: .; v_call: TRBV7-9; j_call: TRBJ1-5; cdr3_aa: CASSLGGFGNQPQHF; cdr3_nt: TGTGCCAGCAGCTTAGGGGGATTCGGCAATCAGCCCCAGCATTTT
clone_size: .; d_call: .; v_call: TRBV24-1; j_call: TRBJ2-3; cdr3_aa: CATSDWGTPSTDTQYF; cdr3_nt: TGTGCCACCAGTGATTGGGGGACACCTAGCACAGATACGCAGTATTTT
clone_size: .; d_call: TRBD1; v_call: TRBV7-9; j_call: TRBJ2-7; cdr3_aa: CASSLGQGLYYEQYF; cdr3_nt: TGTGCCAGCAGCCTTGGACAGGGTCTTTACTACGAGCAGTACTTC
clone_size: .; d_call: TRBD1; v_call: TRBV2; j_call: TRBJ1-5; cdr3_aa: CASRTGGGQPQHF; cdr3_nt: TGTGCCAGCAGGACAGGGGGCGGTCAGCCCCAGCATTTT
clone_size: many; d_call: .; v_call: TRBV6-5; j_call: TRBJ2-7; cdr3_aa: CASSTGLPGYEQYF; cdr3_nt: TGTGCCAGCAGTACAGGGTTACCAGGCTACGAGCAGTACTTC
clone_size: .; d_call: .; v_call: TRBV13; j_call: TRBJ1-2; cdr3_aa: CASSLRGVGYTF; cdr3_nt: TGTGCCAGCAGCTTGAGAGGAGTTGGCTACACCTTC
clone_size: .; d_call: .; v_call: TRBV29-1; j_call: TRBJ1-3; cdr3_aa: CSASDRHSGNTIYF; cdr3_nt: TGCAGTGCTAGTGATCGACACTCTGGAAACACCATATATTTT
clone_size: few; d_call: .; v_call: TRBV20-1; j_call: TRBJ1-2; cdr3_aa: CSATLPTGAGGYTF; cdr3_nt: TGCAGTGCCACCCTCCCGACAGGCGCGGGGGGCTACACCTTC
clone_size: many; d_call: TRBD2; v_call: TRBV20-1; j_call: TRBJ2-1; cdr3_aa: CSARETPGLVAGEQFF; cdr3_nt: TGCAGTGCTAGAGAAACCCCGGGACTAGTGGCAGGTGAGCAGTTCTTC
clone_size: .; d_call: .; v_call: TRBV20-1; j_call: TRBJ1-4; cdr3_aa: CSARQDTNEKLFF; cdr3_nt: TGCAGTGCTAGACAGGATACTAATGAAAAACTGTTTTTT
clone_size: .; d_call: TRBD1; v_call: TRBV19; j_call: TRBJ2-2; cdr3_aa: CASSTRQGLIGELFF; cdr3_nt: TGTGCCAGTAGTACGAGACAGGGTCTGATCGGGGAGCTGTTTTTT
clone_size: .; d_call: TRBD1; v_call: TRBV7-3; j_call: TRBJ1-6; cdr3_aa: CASSATGVDSPLHF; cdr3_nt: TGTGCCAGCAGCGCGACAGGGGTGGATTCACCCCTCCACTTT
clone_size: .; d_call: TRBD2; v_call: TRBV20-1; j_call: TRBJ2-5; cdr3_aa: CSAELAGEETQYF; cdr3_nt: TGCAGTGCCGAGTTAGCGGGAGAAGAGACCCAGTACTTC
clone_size: .; d_call: TRBD2; v_call: TRBV14; j_call: TRBJ2-1; cdr3_aa: CASSQILAAGNEQFF; cdr3_nt: TGTGCCAGCAGCCAGATCCTAGCGGCCGGCAATGAGCAGTTCTTC
clone_size: few; d_call: TRBD1; v_call: TRBV3-1; j_call: TRBJ2-5; cdr3_aa: CASSRTGQGAETQYF; cdr3_nt: TGTGCCAGCAGTCGCACGGGACAGGGGGCCGAGACCCAGTACTTC
clone_size: once; d_call: .; v_call: TRBV2; j_call: TRBJ1-5; cdr3_aa: CASRETSGRSGNQPQHF; cdr3_nt: TGTGCCAGCAGAGAAACCTCGGGACGATCGGGCAATCAGCCCCAGCATTTT
clone_size: .; d_call: .; v_call: TRBV20-1; j_call: TRBJ2-1; cdr3_aa: CSARGGGSYNEQFF; cdr3_nt: TGCAGTGCTAGGGGCGGTGGCTCCTACAATGAGCAGTTCTTC
clone_size: .; d_call: .; v_call: TRBV5-1; j_call: TRBJ2-7; cdr3_aa: CASSLGQELYEQYF; cdr3_nt: TGCGCCAGCAGCTTGGGACAGGAGCTCTACGAGCAGTACTTC
clone_size: .; d_call: .; v_call: TRBV15; j_call: TRBJ2-7; cdr3_aa: CAARSGGGTYEQYF; cdr3_nt: TGTGCCGCGCGATCTGGAGGGGGAACCTACGAGCAGTACTTC
clone_size: .; d_call: TRBD2; v_call: TRBV27; j_call: TRBJ2-1; cdr3_aa: CASRWTSGTYNEQFF; cdr3_nt: TGTGCCAGCAGATGGACTAGCGGAACCTACAATGAGCAGTTCTTC
clone_size: .; d_call: .; v_call: TRBV19; j_call: TRBJ1-2; cdr3_aa: CASTDGLGLSGYTF; cdr3_nt: TGTGCCAGTACAGATGGTCTTGGGCTAAGTGGCTACACCTTC
clone_size: .; d_call: TRBD1; v_call: TRBV7-9; j_call: TRBJ1-2; cdr3_aa: CASTFERDRGAGYTF; cdr3_nt: TGTGCCAGCACCTTCGAACGGGACAGGGGCGCAGGCTACACCTTC
clone_size: .; d_call: TRBD1; v_call: TRBV20-1; j_call: TRBJ1-2; cdr3_aa: CSGLDRGLGYTF; cdr3_nt: TGCAGTGGGTTGGACAGGGGCCTTGGCTACACCTTC
clone_size: .; d_call: TRBD1; v_call: TRBV25-1; j_call: TRBJ2-1; cdr3_aa: CASSARPGQGSYNEQFF; cdr3_nt: TGTGCCAGCAGTGCGAGACCGGGACAGGGTTCCTACAATGAGCAGTTCTTC
clone_size: .; d_call: .; v_call: TRBV7-2; j_call: TRBJ2-1; cdr3_aa: CASSPTGSYNEQFF; cdr3_nt: TGTGCCAGCAGCCCGACAGGTTCGTACAATGAGCAGTTCTTC
clone_size: .; d_call: TRBD2; v_call: TRBV6-4; j_call: TRBJ2-3; cdr3_aa: CASSVLSGSSTDTQYF; cdr3_nt: TGTGCCAGCAGTGTCCTTAGCGGGAGTTCGACAGATACGCAGTATTTT